The 24 T cell receptor beta chains given below trace back to one sample, sequenced in a study of shared clonotypes between healthy human individuals. Here immunoSEQ multiplex PCR was the method, and the copy in TCRdb shows in-frame clones only, minus some. The repertoire holds some 580,000 clones, with 95% to 98% as singletons. Naive-designated CD8 cells lacked CD45RO, were positively enriched for CCR7, and omitted terminally differentiated effector memory CD45RA+ cells. The specimen was naive CD8+ T cells sorted from blood. The receptors stem from a man in his thirties or forties in good health.

This rearrangement joins TRBV23-1 to TRBJ2-3; D gene unclear. TRBV23-1 is an open reading frame whose function is uncertain. CDR3 length equals 16 residues. V lost 3 bases and J 3 bases, leaving 16 bases between the germline ends. CDR3 loop: CASSQPFGVETDTQYF. CDR3 bases: TGCGCCAGCAGTCAGCCCTTCGGCGTCGAGACAGATACGCAGTATTTT.

This rearrangement joins TRBV9 to TRBJ1-4; D remains unclear. Germline V gene lookup returns CDR1 SGDLS and CDR2 YYNGEE. The CDR3 is 13 amino acids. V was pared by 0 bases and J by 11 bases, with 11 bases between. The CDR3 sequence is CASSVVSGRKLFF. The CDR3 nucleotides read TGTGCCAGCAGCGTAGTCTCCGGACGTAAACTGTTTTTT.

The V gene is TRBV29-1, the J gene TRBJ2-7, with 10 bases that match TRBD2. Trimming took 2 bases from V and 4 from J; bases not matched to a gene: 8. Germline V lookup: CDR1 SQVTM, CDR2 ANQGSEA. This CDR3 has 15 residues. The CDR3 region is CSVELASGSPYEQYF. The CDR3 region has the DNA TGCAGCGTTGAATTGGCTAGCGGGAGCCCATACGAGCAGTACTTC.

This clone appeared a few times. The chain employs TRBV6-6 and TRBJ2-1; the D gene is possibly TRBD2 (5 bases). Germline CDR1 is MNHNY and CDR2 is SVGAGI (reference sequence). The CDR3 is made up of 16 amino acids. Between the trimmed V and J ends, which lost 6 bases and 1 base, there was a span of 16 bases. The CDR3 region is CASRKGPDSSYNEQFF. Written as DNA, the CDR3 is TGTGCCAGCAGAAAGGGTCCGGACTCATCCTACAATGAGCAGTTCTTC.

The chain recombines TRBV29-1 with TRBJ2-7, with 8 bases that match TRBD1. This CDR3 contains 14 residues. Germline loops: CDR1 SQVTM, CDR2 ANQGSEA. V gave up 4 bases and J gave up 4 bases; unmatched junction bases: 9. Written as DNA, the CDR3 is TGCAGCGTTGTACCGGGACAGGTGGAGTACGAGCAGTACTTC. This gives the protein CSVVPGQVEYEQYF.

The chain has TRBV19 and TRBJ2-7; TRBD2 matches 12 bases. The CDR3 has 15 residues. J gave up 2 bases and V 6 bases, and 5 bases lay outside the gene matches. The germline CDR1 and CDR2 sequences are LNHDA and SQIVND (reference sequence). CDR3 amino acids: CASSPLAGGPYEQYF. Written as DNA, the CDR3 is TGTGCCAGTAGCCCCCTAGCGGGAGGGCCCTACGAGCAGTACTTC.

The CDR3 DNA reads as TGTGCCAGCAGTTGGGATTTAAACACCGGGGAGCTGTTTTTT. Translating it yields CASSWDLNTGELFF. This chain joins TRBV6-5 and TRBJ2-2, with D uncertain. This CDR3 has 14 amino acids. V gave up 4 bases and J gave up 2 bases, with 8 bases separating them. Germline CDR1 is MNHEY and CDR2 is SVGAGI.

The chain employs TRBV27 and TRBJ1-1, with TRBD1 as a possible D gene (6 bases). This CDR3 is 12 amino acids long. The V and J ends lost 4 bases and 4 bases respectively, with 7 bases between them. Germline CDR1 and CDR2: MNHEY and SMNVEV (reference sequence). The CDR3 region has the DNA TGTGCCAGCAGTTCAGGGGCCACTGAAGCTTTCTTT. Protein sequence: CASSSGATEAFF.

This chain uses TRBV4-1 with TRBJ2-5; unclear D gene. Trimming left V 0 bases short and J 2 bases short, with 10 bases between. The germline V gene encodes CDR1 MGHRA and CDR2 YSYEKL. The CDR3 runs to 15 residues. The CDR3 region is CASSQESRVQETQYF. The DNA of the CDR3 is TGCGCCAGCAGCCAAGAGAGTCGGGTACAAGAGACCCAGTACTTC.

With respect to this clone: Other DNA sequences in this specimen translate into the identical CDR3. The rearrangement uses TRBV15 and TRBJ2-1; D is uncertain. Germline assignment: CDR1 LNHNV and CDR2 YYDKDF (reference sequence). The V and J ends lost 4 bases and 3 bases respectively, with 7 bases between them. The CDR3 runs to 13 residues. CDR3 nucleotide sequence: TGTGCCACCAGCACCAGGAGCTACAATGAGCAGTTCTTC. It codes for CATSTRSYNEQFF.

The rearrangement uses TRBV18 and TRBJ1-1; maybe TRBD1 (5 bases). With 3 bases removed from V and 2 bases from J, the gap between germline ends came to 13 bases. The length of the CDR3 is 15 residues. CDR1 is KGHSH, CDR2 LQKENI, per germline. The CDR3 DNA reads TGTGCCAGCTCACCGGGAGGGACCTCTAACACTGAAGCTTTCTTT. It codes for CASSPGGTSNTEAFF.

This clone was seen a single time. The chain employs TRBV7-3 and TRBJ2-5; D unresolved. Germline V gene data show CDR1 as SGHTA and CDR2 as FQGTGA. V was shortened by 5 bases and J by 9 bases, with 16 bases between the two germline ends. This CDR3 spans 13 amino acids. CDR3 in DNA: TGTGCCAGCAGCGCTACTGGGGTCTCGGCCCAGTACTTC. Its translation is CASSATGVSAQYF.

J is TRBJ2-3 and V is TRBV7-9, with D perhaps TRBD1 (6 bases). The CDR3 totals 15 residues. Germline V lookup: CDR1 SEHNR, CDR2 FQNEAQ (reference sequence). Trimming took 3 bases from V and 0 from J, leaving 10 bases between them. CDR3 nucleotides: TGTGCCAGCAGCTTCTGGGACACTAGCACAGATACGCAGTATTTT. Translated: CASSFWDTSTDTQYF. The complete variable domain, with remaining parts taken from reference TRBV7-9 and TRBJ2-3, reads DTGVSQNPRHKITKRGQNVTFRCDPISEHNRLYWYRQTLGQGPEFLTYFQNEAQLEKSRLLSDRFSAERPKGSFSTLEIQRTEQGDSAMYLCASSFWDTSTDTQYFGPGTRLTVL.

The count of this clone is one. This chain uses TRBV27 with TRBJ1-1; tentative D call: TRBD1 (6 bases). Trimming shortened V by 3 bases and J by 0 bases, and 8 bases separated the two germline ends. The CDR3 length is 14 residues. In germline, CDR1 is MNHEY, CDR2 SMNVEV (reference sequence). Here the CDR3 reads CASSFQGLNTEAFF. The CDR3 DNA reads as TGTGCCAGCAGTTTTCAGGGGCTGAACACTGAAGCTTTCTTT.

The chain couples TRBV2 to TRBJ2-7; TRBD2 aligns across 8 bases. With V trimmed by 9 bases and J by 3 bases, 13 bases remained unmatched. From germline, CDR1 is SNHLY and CDR2 FYNNEI. The CDR3 is 15 residues long. CDR3 sequence: CASPRLAGDRYEQYF. The CDR3 DNA reads TGTGCCAGTCCGCGGCTAGCGGGCGATCGCTACGAGCAGTACTTC.

This clone has only one observation. The rearrangement joins TRBV19 to TRBJ2-7, with D possibly matching TRBD2 (5 bases). This CDR3 region has 18 residues. Per germline, CDR1 LNHDA and CDR2 SQIVND (reference sequence). V was cut by 3 bases and J by 7 bases, with 28 bases left in between. CDR3 amino acids: CASSISSSHHSTRDEQYF. The CDR3 coding sequence is TGTGCCAGTAGTATTTCTTCTAGCCATCATTCAACGCGTGATGAGCAGTACTTC.

This rearrangement joins TRBV30 to TRBJ2-7, with D perhaps TRBD1 (6 bases). V dropped 5 bases and J dropped 6 bases, with 20 bases sitting between them. Germline V gives CDR1 GTSNPN, CDR2 SVGIG (reference sequence). The CDR3 spans 14 residues. The CDR3 coding sequence is TGTGCCTGGGCGATGGGGACACCCCCTGTCGAGCAGTACTTC. It codes for CAWAMGTPPVEQYF.

Concerning this clone: Other DNA sequences in this specimen translate into the identical CDR3. V is TRBV11-2 and J is TRBJ2-7; TRBD2 aligns across 7 bases. CDR1 SGHAT and CDR2 FQNNGV come from the germline V gene. This CDR3 region has 15 residues. V lost 1 base to trimming and J lost 3 bases; unmatched junction nucleotides: 6. The CDR3 loop reads CASSLVSGGFYEQYF. As DNA, the CDR3 is TGTGCCAGCAGCTTAGTATCGGGAGGATTCTACGAGCAGTACTTC.

This clone was picked up one time. The chain couples TRBV29-1 to TRBJ2-7; 11 bases are shared with TRBD2. This CDR3 contains 14 residues. Germline loops: CDR1 SQVTM, CDR2 ANQGSEA. V lost 5 bases and J lost 5; bases outside the gene matches: 8. Here the CDR3 DNA reads TGCAGCGTTATAACTAGCGGGAGCGGCGACGAGCAGTACTTC. Residues: CSVITSGSGDEQYF.

A note on this clone: A read error may produce the germline difference seen at one junction end. The chain is built from TRBV7-7 and TRBJ1-2; no definite D call. The CDR3 is 15 amino acids. Germline V gives CDR1 SSHAT, CDR2 FNYEAQ (reference sequence). The CDR3 reads CASSLPIRVRHGYTF. The CDR3 region has the DNA TGTGCTAGCAGCTTACCTATTCGTGTACGGCATGGCTACACCTTC. The full variable domain, in which reference TRBV7-7 and TRBJ1-2 provide the parts outside the CDR3, is GAGVSQSPRYKVTKRGQDVTLRCDPISSHATLYWYQQALGQGPEFLTYFNYEAQPDKSGLPSDRFSAERPEGSISTLTIQRTEQRDSAMYRCASSLPIRVRHGYTFGSGTRLTVV.

The chain couples TRBV19 to TRBJ2-2, with 8 bases identical to TRBD1. J lost 5 bases, V lost 10 bases, and 15 bases had no gene match. Germline assignment: CDR1 LNHDA and CDR2 SQIVND (reference sequence). The CDR3 totals 16 residues. CDR3 coding DNA: TGTGCCACCTTTTTTACAGGGGGTGGTATAACCGGGGAGCTGTTTTTT. It encodes CATFFTGGGITGELFF.

Only one count was recorded for this clone. The chain has TRBV29-1 and TRBJ2-1; 7 bases are shared with TRBD2. Germline values: CDR1 SQVTM, CDR2 ANQGSEA. The junction had 5 bases not matched to a gene; V was cut back by 4 bases and J by 8 bases. This CDR3 has 12 amino acids. DNA of the CDR3: TGCAGCGTTGGCGGGAGATTCTATGAGCAGTTCTTC. Its protein product is CSVGGRFYEQFF.

The V call is TRBV19, the J call TRBJ2-7; D is perhaps TRBD1 or TRBD2 (7 bases each). Germline V gene sequence: CDR1 LNHDA, CDR2 SQIVND (reference sequence). V was pared by 5 bases and J by 4 bases, with 15 bases between. The CDR3 loop spans 14 amino acids. In DNA form, the CDR3 reads TGTGCCAGTAGTGTAACAGGGGAGGGGTACGAGCAGTACTTC. Its protein is CASSVTGEGYEQYF.

The CDR3 sequence: CASSPGASGYNEQFF. Here the CDR3 DNA reads TGTGCCAGCAGTCCCGGGGCGTCAGGTTACAATGAGCAGTTCTTC. V usage is TRBV27 and J usage is TRBJ2-1; D possibly uses TRBD1 or TRBD2 (5 bases each). Germline V CDR1 and CDR2: MNHEY, SMNVEV (reference sequence). Trimming shortened V by 5 bases and J by 4 bases, and 15 bases separated the two germline ends. The CDR3 runs to 15 residues.